The 29 T cell receptor beta chains below come from one sample, sequenced in a study of tumor-infiltrating lymphocytes in primary liver carcinoma. Germline DNA was also extracted, and blood RNA was taken from unsorted whole blood. Constant-region priming of approximately 0.55 ug total RNA yielded TCR beta cDNA. It was through three nested multiplex PCR rounds of slightly modified ARM-PCR that TCR beta libraries arose. The first two PCR rounds used TRBV1-TRBV30 forward primers with a C-beta reverse primer, around 10 cycles each. TCRdb itself ran the multiplex PCR reads through MiXCR, one entry per CDR3 protein. The sample holds some 190,000 distinct CDR3 sequences; about 55% are singletons and the top ten take under 75%. Sequences were obtained from peripheral blood. These receptors were obtained from a middle-aged man with primary liver carcinoma and hepatitis B virus infection.

Comment on this clonotype: The junction and the germline gene differ at one end; a read error may be behind it. V gene TRBV12-3 or TRBV12-4 combines with J gene TRBJ2-7; 7 bases are a match to TRBD1. The CDR3 contains 13 residues. The CDR3 spells CVSRLGQSYGQYF. The CDR3 coding sequence is TGTGTCAGCAGACTGGGACAGTCCTACGGGCAGTACTTC.

Concerning this clonotype itself: The CDR3 does not close with the conserved phenylalanine or tryptophan, likely indicating a read error. The rearrangement uses TRBV11-2 and TRBJ2-2, with D unresolved. The CDR3 has 12 amino acids. The V gene's germline CDR1 is SGHAT and CDR2 FQNNGV. This CDR3 is CAGSLAGGELFY. CDR3 in DNA: TGTGCCGGCAGCTTAGCCGGCGGGGAGCTGTTTTAT.

The chain employs TRBV6-6 and TRBJ2-2, with 11 bases identical to TRBD2. This CDR3 has 16 amino acids. Germline CDR1 reads MNHNY; CDR2 reads SVGAGI (reference sequence). J gave up 2 bases and V 6 bases, and 5 bases lay outside the gene matches. The CDR3 spells CASSTGTSGNTGELFF. The DNA of the CDR3 is TGTGCCAGCAGCACCGGGACTAGCGGAAACACCGGGGAGCTGTTTTTT.

This clonotype was picked up a small number of times. The gene calls are TRBV10-3 and TRBJ2-3; TRBD2 aligns across 7 bases. Germline V gene lookup returns CDR1 ENHRY and CDR2 SYGVKD. V lost 0 bases, J lost 4 bases, and 10 bases stayed unmatched. This CDR3 is built from 17 residues. Written as DNA, the CDR3 is TGTGCCATCAGTGAGTCGAGTCCGCGGGAGAGTTCAGATACGCAGTATTTT. It encodes CAISESSPRESSDTQYF.

Comments on this clonotype: A read error may account for a junction end that differs from germline. The chain joins TRBV11-2 to TRBJ2-5; 12 bases map to TRBD2. The germline CDR1 and CDR2 sequences are SGHAT and FQNNGV. The CDR3 has 20 residues. DNA of the CDR3: TGTGCCGGCAGCTTAGATGCCCCGAACCCACTAGCGGGAGGTCGAGAGACTCAGTACTTC. Translation: CAGSLDAPNPLAGGRETQYF.

The chain joins TRBV7-9 to TRBJ1-2, with 7 positions matching TRBD1. The CDR3 totals 15 residues. The J segment lost 4 bases and the V segment lost 5 bases, leaving 10 bases of the junction unmatched. Per germline, CDR1 SEHNR and CDR2 FQNEAQ (reference sequence). The CDR3 is CASSRDGTDLYGYTF. The CDR3 nucleotides read TGTGCCAGCAGCAGAGATGGGACAGACCTCTATGGCTACACCTTC.

Points on this clonotype: Possible read error: a much larger clone is one base away. The CDR3 protein is CSDKGLGENEQFF. The CDR3 DNA sequence: TGCAGCGATAAAGGGCTGGGGGAGAATGAGCAGTTCTTC. This sequence joins TRBV29-1 and TRBJ2-1; D may correspond to TRBD1 or TRBD2 (5 bases each). V was cut by 7 bases and J by 7 bases, with 17 bases left in between. Germline values: CDR1 SQVTM, CDR2 ANQGSEA. The CDR3 loop spans 13 amino acids.

This clonotype appeared a few times. The chain combines TRBV10-3 with TRBJ2-5; possibly TRBD1 for D (6 bases). CDR1 and CDR2 (germline): ENHRY, SYGVKD. The CDR3 loop spans 14 amino acids. Trimming took 8 bases from V and 1 from J, leaving 14 bases between them. CDR3 nucleotide sequence: TGTGCCATCCGAGGGGGACGGTCCCAAGAGACCCAGTACTTC. Translating gives CAIRGGRSQETQYF.

V and J are TRBV7-8 and TRBJ1-5; possible D gene TRBD1, 5 bases. Germline CDR1 is SGHVS and CDR2 is FQNEAQ. The CDR3 has 16 residues. V lost 5 bases and J 2 bases, leaving 16 bases between the germline ends. The CDR3 protein is CASSHSKSTGNQPQHF. CDR3 nucleotides: TGTGCCAGCAGCCATTCAAAATCGACAGGCAATCAGCCCCAGCATTTT.

This clonotype has a count of ten or more. V is TRBV11-1 and J is TRBJ1-2, with D perhaps TRBD1 (5 bases). Germline-derived CDR1 and CDR2 are SGHAT and FQDESV (reference sequence). The length of the CDR3 is 16 residues. Trimming shortened V by 1 base and J by 2 bases, and 14 bases separated the two germline ends. CDR3 sequence (DNA): TGTGCCAGCAGCTTAGTCCCCGGAGGGGCGAACTATGGCTACACCTTC. Translated: CASSLVPGGANYGYTF.

V usage is TRBV10-3 and J usage is TRBJ2-1, with 7 bases that match TRBD2. V shed 7 bases and J 6 bases; nucleotides not matched to a gene: 12. Germline values: CDR1 ENHRY, CDR2 SYGVKD. This CDR3 contains 15 residues. The CDR3 region has the DNA TGTGCCATCACCCCCGGGCGGGAGATATTCAATGAGCAGTTCTTC. Its translation is CAITPGREIFNEQFF.

The chain links TRBV14 to TRBJ1-4; no firm D call. The germline V gene encodes CDR1 SGHDN and CDR2 FVKESK. The CDR3 spans 15 residues. Trimming left V 7 bases short and J 3 bases short, with 15 bases between. The CDR3 is CASIRTKWANEKLFF. Written as DNA, the CDR3 is TGTGCCAGCATTCGGACGAAGTGGGCTAATGAAAAACTGTTTTTT.

Turning to this clonotype: With a much larger clone just one base away, this may be a read error. The rearrangement links TRBV12-3 or TRBV12-4 to TRBJ2-7, with 8 bases aligning to TRBD1. This CDR3 has 19 residues. For the CDR3, the DNA is TGTGTCAGCAGTTCGTGGAGGGCAGGGGGCCTATCCGGGAACAACGAGCAGTACTTC. Translating gives CVSSSWRAGGLSGNNEQYF.

The chain couples TRBV12-3 or TRBV12-4 to TRBJ2-2, with 10 bases aligning to TRBD1. CDR3 length equals 17 residues. After removal of 5 bases from V and 5 bases from J, the junction contained 11 bases not matched to a gene. CDR3 in amino acids: CASSQPGTGAITGELFF. The CDR3 DNA follows: TGTGCCAGCAGTCAGCCCGGGACAGGGGCGATTACCGGGGAGCTGTTTTTT.

This clonotype was observed at least ten times. V and J are TRBV11-1 and TRBJ1-3, with D hard to call. The V end was cut by 4 bases, the J end by 0 bases, with 13 bases between. Germline V lookup: CDR1 SGHAT, CDR2 FQDESV (reference sequence). There are 16 residues in the CDR3. CDR3 amino acids: CASSSGGFSSGNTIYF. The CDR3 coding sequence is TGTGCCAGCAGCTCTGGCGGATTTTCCTCTGGAAACACCATATATTTT.

As to this clonotype: An end of the junction differs from the germline gene, which may be a read error. This chain connects TRBV6-5 to TRBJ2-7, with TRBD1 matching 10 bases. Germline CDR1 and CDR2: MNHEY and SVGAGI. The CDR3 extends over 16 amino acids. CDR3 DNA: TGTACCAGCAGTTATCTTAGACAGGGGGCTAGGTACGAGCAGTACTTC. The encoded protein is CTSSYLRQGARYEQYF.

The chain joins TRBV29-1 to TRBJ1-1; D is uncertain. Per the germline V gene, CDR1 is SQVTM and CDR2 is ANQGSEA. V was trimmed by 5 bases and J by 4 bases, leaving 14 bases between them. This CDR3 contains 13 residues. CDR3 DNA: TGCAGCGTTATGACATGCCGTTCCACTGAAGCTTTCTTT. This translates into CSVMTCRSTEAFF.

The rearrangement uses TRBV4-1 and TRBJ1-1; D unresolved. This CDR3 region has 14 residues. The ends were cut back, 1 base at V and 7 bases at J, with 13 bases in the middle. CDR1 is MGHRA, CDR2 YSYEKL, per germline. This chain's CDR3 is CASSQALNLSEAFF. CDR3 sequence (DNA): TGCGCCAGCAGCCAAGCCCTCAACCTTAGTGAAGCTTTCTTT.

Points on this clonotype: Lacking the conserved final phenylalanine or tryptophan, this CDR3 likely reflects a read error. V and J are TRBV10-3 and TRBJ1-5; perhaps TRBD1 as D (5 bases). Looked up from germline, CDR1 is ENHRY and CDR2 is SYGVKD. This CDR3 is 14 amino acids long. Written as DNA, the CDR3 is TGTGCCATCAGCCCCACTGGGGGGGATCACCCCCAGCATTTG. Encoded protein: CAISPTGGDHPQHL.

This chain connects TRBV28 to TRBJ1-5; a possible D gene is TRBD1 (6 bases). This CDR3 contains 12 residues. The germline CDR1 and CDR2 sequences are MDHEN and SYDVKM. DNA of the CDR3: TGTGGCACTGGGGGGCTCAATCAGCCCCAGCATTTT. Translating gives CGTGGLNQPQHF.

About this clonotype itself: Compared with germline, one end of the junction differs, possibly owing to a read error. The chain is built from TRBV12-3 or TRBV12-4 and TRBJ1-2; 9 bases are shared with TRBD1. The CDR3 has 13 residues. CDR3 sequence: CASSLDRGYDYTF. The CDR3, as DNA: TGTGCCAGCAGCCTGGACAGGGGTTATGACTACACCTTC.

This clonotype was counted at least ten times. The V gene is TRBV11-2, the J gene TRBJ1-1, with D possibly being TRBD1 (6 bases). Deletions cut 4 bases from V and 1 base from J, with 7 bases between. Germline V gives CDR1 SGHAT, CDR2 FQNNGV. This CDR3 region has 13 residues. CDR3 sequence (DNA): TGTGCCAGCAGCTGGGGGCAGAACACTGAAGCTTTCTTT. Translation: CASSWGQNTEAFF.

A few counts support this clonotype. The rearrangement uses TRBV6-5 and TRBJ2-7, with a tentative D call TRBD2 (6 bases). The CDR3 has 14 residues. Trimming removed 5 bases from V and 2 bases from J, with 13 bases in between. Germline values: CDR1 MNHEY, CDR2 SVGAGI. The CDR3 region is CASSLGTFTYEQYF. CDR3 DNA sequence: TGTGCCAGCAGTCTAGGGACTTTCACCTACGAGCAGTACTTC.

The chain has TRBV4-1 and TRBJ2-2; 12 bases agree with TRBD2. J lost 5 bases, V lost 2 bases, and 3 bases had no gene match. This CDR3 has 16 residues. The germline gives CDR1 MGHRA, CDR2 YSYEKL. CDR3 residues: CASSQPSGRATGELFF. DNA of the CDR3: TGCGCCAGCAGCCAACCTAGCGGGAGGGCAACCGGGGAGCTGTTTTTT.

This chain joins TRBV11-2 and TRBJ2-7; 11 bases align to TRBD2. The CDR3 loop spans 15 amino acids. Germline trimming cut 11 bases from V and 3 bases from J; bases unmatched to any gene: 12. Germline CDR1 is SGHAT and CDR2 is FQNNGV. CDR3 sequence: CAGSLVTSGSYEQYF. CDR3 nucleotide sequence: TGTGCCGGTAGCTTAGTAACTAGCGGGAGCTACGAGCAGTACTTC.

This clonotype appeared many times. Here the CDR3 reads CASSLGPDQPQHF. DNA of the CDR3: TGTGCCAGCAGCCTGGGCCCGGATCAGCCCCAGCATTTT. The chain combines TRBV11-2 with TRBJ1-5; no definite D call. The ends were cut back, 5 bases at V and 5 bases at J, with 10 bases in the middle. Germline V gene data show CDR1 as SGHAT and CDR2 as FQNNGV. CDR3 length: 13 amino acids.

This clonotype was recorded once. No conserved phenylalanine or tryptophan is present at the end of the CDR3, so a read error is the likely explanation. V usage is TRBV29-1 and J usage is TRBJ2-7, with 10 bases fitting TRBD1. The CDR3 runs 14 residues. Germline V lookup: CDR1 SQVTM, CDR2 ANQGSEA. Trimming took 6 bases from V and 4 from J; bases not matched to a gene: 9. CDR3 sequence: CSVLGDRGGYEQYL. Here the CDR3 DNA reads TGCAGCGTCCTTGGGGACAGGGGCGGGTACGAGCAGTACCTC.

In this sample, this clonotype turned up a few times. This chain links TRBV10-3 with TRBJ1-3, with 10 bases matching TRBD1. The V and J ends lost 4 bases and 3 bases, in that order; junction bases with no gene match: 6. The germline V gene has CDR1 ENHRY and CDR2 SYGVKD. CDR3 length: 16 residues. The CDR3 DNA reads TGTGCCATCAGTGGATGGGGACAGGGGAGTGGAAACACCATATATTTT. Translated: CAISGWGQGSGNTIYF.

This clonotype showed up just once. Compared with germline, one end of the junction differs, possibly owing to a read error. The chain uses TRBV4-1 and TRBJ2-2; D may be TRBD1 (6 bases). There are 16 residues in the CDR3. Germline V lookup: CDR1 MGHRA, CDR2 YSYEKL. The CDR3 loop is CANSRRQETNTGELFF. In nucleotides, the CDR3 is TGCGCCAACAGCCGTAGACAGGAGACGAACACCGGGGAGCTGTTTTTT.